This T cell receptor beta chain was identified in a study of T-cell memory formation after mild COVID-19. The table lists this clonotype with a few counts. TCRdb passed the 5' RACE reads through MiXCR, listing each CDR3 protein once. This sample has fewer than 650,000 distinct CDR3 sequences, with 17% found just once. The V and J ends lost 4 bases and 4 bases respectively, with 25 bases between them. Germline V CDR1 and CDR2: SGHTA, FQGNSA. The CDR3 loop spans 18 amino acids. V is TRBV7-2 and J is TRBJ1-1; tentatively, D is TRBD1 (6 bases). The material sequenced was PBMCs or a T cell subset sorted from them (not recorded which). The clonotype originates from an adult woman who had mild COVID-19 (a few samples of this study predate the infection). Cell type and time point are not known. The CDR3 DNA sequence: TGTGCCAGCAGCTCCTACCCTCTCTCGGACAGCTGGGGCACTGAAGCTTTCTTT. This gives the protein CASSSYPLSDSWGTEAFF. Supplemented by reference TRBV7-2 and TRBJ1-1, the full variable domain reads GAGVSQSPSNKVTEKGKDVELRCDPISGHTALYWYRQSLGQGLEFLIYFQGNSAPDKSGLPSDRFSAERTGGSVSTLTIQRTQQEDSAVYLCASSSYPLSDSWGTEAFFGQGTRLTVV.